The 21 T cell receptor beta chains given below trace back to one sample, sequenced in a study of CD8 T cells in Susac syndrome. The authors reverse transcribed roughly 0.5 to 1 ug RNA with random hexamers. In TCRdb, the immunoSEQ multiplex PCR reads were re-called with MiXCR into one record per CDR3 protein. The data show about 110,000 distinct CDR3 sequences, approximately 94% seen once. Source material: CD8+ T cells from PBMCs. The receptor set was obtained from a human donor with Susac syndrome.

This chain uses TRBV7-9 with TRBJ2-5; 7 positions agree with TRBD1. V shed 6 bases, J shed 3 bases, and the junction held 7 bases outside the gene matches. The CDR3 runs to 14 residues. Germline V gene data show CDR1 as SEHNR and CDR2 as FQNEAQ (reference sequence). This chain's CDR3 is CASRDRVAEETQYF. CDR3 DNA sequence: TGTGCCAGCAGAGACAGGGTGGCGGAAGAGACCCAGTACTTC. Full variable domain (rest looked up from reference TRBV7-9 and TRBJ2-5): DTGVSQNPRHKITKRGQNVTFRCDPISEHNRLYWYRQTLGQGPEFLTYFQNEAQLEKSRLLSDRFSAERPKGSFSTLEIQRTEQGDSAMYLCASRDRVAEETQYFGPGTRLLVL.

The chain combines TRBV19 with TRBJ2-7; TRBD1 is a possible D gene (7 bases). V gave up 11 bases and J gave up 4 bases, with 21 bases separating them. Germline V lookup: CDR1 LNHDA, CDR2 SQIVND (reference sequence). The CDR3 covers 14 residues. CDR3 coding DNA: TGTGCCTCTAGCGCGACAGGGAATTTGTACGAGCAGTACTTC. Residues: CASSATGNLYEQYF.

The gene calls are TRBV12-3 or TRBV12-4 and TRBJ1-3; no reliable D call. V lost 4 bases, J lost 0 bases, and 1 base lay in between. The CDR3 runs 12 residues. CDR3 DNA: TGTGCCAGCAGTTACTCTGGAAACACCATATATTTT. Protein product: CASSYSGNTIYF.

J is TRBJ1-1 and V is TRBV15; no definite D call. This CDR3 spans 14 amino acids. The ends were cut back, 5 bases at V and 3 bases at J, with 13 bases in the middle. Germline V gene data show CDR1 as LNHNV and CDR2 as YYDKDF (reference sequence). CDR3: CATSPYRGYTEAFF. In DNA form, the CDR3 reads TGTGCCACCAGCCCCTACCGAGGTTACACTGAAGCTTTCTTT.

For the CDR3, the DNA is TGCAGTGCTAGAGATACGGGGTGGGGCACAGATACGCAGTATTTT. Amino acids: CSARDTGWGTDTQYF. The V and J genes are TRBV20-1 and TRBJ2-3; D perhaps matches TRBD2 (5 bases). V was shortened by 0 bases and J by 1 base, with 11 bases between the two germline ends. CDR3 size: 15 residues. CDR1 and CDR2 (germline): DFQATT, SNEGSKA (reference sequence).

The rearrangement links TRBV2 to TRBJ1-5; perhaps TRBD1 as D (5 bases). The CDR3 is 15 residues long. Germline V gene data show CDR1 as SNHLY and CDR2 as FYNNEI. The V and J ends lost 1 base and 2 bases respectively, with 9 bases between them. The CDR3 reads CASSEGGSRNQPQHF. The CDR3 coding sequence is TGTGCCAGCAGTGAAGGGGGGTCTCGCAATCAGCCCCAGCATTTT.

This clonotype was seen more than once but under ten times. The gene calls are TRBV11-1 and TRBJ2-4; 8 bases are a match to TRBD2. The CDR3 extends over 13 amino acids. V lost 5 bases and J lost 8; bases outside the gene matches: 5. Germline CDR1 reads SGHAT; CDR2 reads FQDESV (reference sequence). In DNA, the CDR3 is TGTGCCAGCAGCAACGGGGGGGCGGACATTCAGTACTTC. Translation gives CASSNGGADIQYF.

In its sample, this clonotype was seen once. The chain carries TRBV5-6 and TRBJ2-7, with D unclear. The CDR3 spans 13 residues. Germline CDR1 reads SGHDT; CDR2 reads YYEEEE. V was trimmed by 0 bases and J by 2 bases, leaving 6 bases between them. The DNA of the CDR3 is TGTGCCAGCAGCTTGGAGCCAGCCTACGAGCAGTACTTC. Translated: CASSLEPAYEQYF.

The chain couples TRBV20-1 to TRBJ2-3; 10 positions agree with TRBD1. Germline V gives CDR1 DFQATT, CDR2 SNEGSKA (reference sequence). V shed 6 bases, J shed 2 bases, and the junction held 8 bases outside the gene matches. The CDR3 spans 15 residues. The CDR3 nucleotides read TGCAGTGCGAGAATCGGACAGGGGGACACAGATACGCAGTATTTT. Residues: CSARIGQGDTDTQYF.

This clonotype was recorded only once. The chain joins TRBV13 to TRBJ2-2, with TRBD2 as a possible D gene (5 bases). CDR1 is PRHDT, CDR2 FYEKMQ, per germline (reference sequence). V lost 4 bases, J lost 4 bases, and 10 bases lay in between. The CDR3 is made up of 14 amino acids. The CDR3 sequence is CASSSVAGTGELFF. The CDR3 DNA sequence: TGTGCCAGCAGCTCAGTGGCGGGCACCGGGGAGCTGTTTTTT.

Only one count was recorded for this clonotype. The J gene is TRBJ2-1, the V gene TRBV6-2 or TRBV6-3; possibly TRBD1 or TRBD2 for D (6 bases each). CDR1 and CDR2 (germline): MNHEY, SVGEGT. V was trimmed by 2 bases and J by 6 bases, leaving 17 bases between them. The CDR3 covers 16 residues. The chain's CDR3 is CASSYVPGAGSNEQFF. The CDR3 bases are TGTGCCAGCAGTTACGTACCGGGGGCAGGAAGCAATGAGCAGTTCTTC.

CDR3 amino acids: CASSVGQGRYGYTF. CDR3 in DNA: TGTGCCAGCAGTGTAGGCCAGGGCCGATATGGCTACACCTTC. This chain links TRBV2 with TRBJ1-2; perhaps TRBD1 as D (5 bases). Between the trimmed V and J ends, which lost 4 bases and 5 bases, there was a span of 14 bases. The germline V gene encodes CDR1 SNHLY and CDR2 FYNNEI. CDR3 length: 14 amino acids.

This chain connects TRBV20-1 to TRBJ2-3; 8 positions agree with TRBD2. The CDR3 spans 16 residues. V dropped 0 bases and J dropped 6; count of bases not matched to a gene: 11. CDR1 is DFQATT and CDR2 is SNEGSKA in the germline V gene (reference sequence). The CDR3 here is CSARDLSGGRSDTQYF. The CDR3 DNA follows: TGCAGTGCTAGAGATCTGAGCGGGGGTAGGTCTGATACGCAGTATTTT.

V is TRBV12-3 or TRBV12-4 and J is TRBJ2-1; D gene ambiguous. Trimming pared 2 bases from V and 5 bases from J, leaving 7 bases between. This CDR3 contains 13 residues. In nucleotides, the CDR3 is TGTGCCAGCAGTTTACACGAAAACAATGAGCAGTTCTTC. Translation gives CASSLHENNEQFF.

The chain joins TRBV27 to TRBJ2-5; perhaps TRBD2 as D (6 bases). Germline V gene lookup returns CDR1 MNHEY and CDR2 SMNVEV (reference sequence). There are 13 residues in the CDR3. The V gene lost 3 bases and the J gene lost 2 bases, with 7 bases spanning the gap. CDR3 DNA: TGTGCCAGCAGTTTGGAGGGACAAGAGACCCAGTACTTC. The encoded protein is CASSLEGQETQYF.

The chain carries TRBV4-2 and TRBJ1-1; tentative D call: TRBD1 (5 bases). The CDR3 contains 14 residues. The germline V gene encodes CDR1 LGHNA and CDR2 YNFKEQ. The ends were cut back, 0 bases at V and 5 bases at J, with 10 bases in the middle. The CDR3 region is CASSQEGGVTEAFF. For the CDR3, the DNA is TGTGCCAGCAGCCAAGAGGGAGGGGTGACTGAAGCTTTCTTT.

The table lists this clonotype with a few counts. V gene TRBV13 combines with J gene TRBJ2-5; a possible D gene is TRBD1 (6 bases). The CDR3 loop spans 14 amino acids. Germline V gives CDR1 PRHDT, CDR2 FYEKMQ (reference sequence). Deletions cut 6 bases from V and 2 bases from J, with 13 bases between. In nucleotides, the CDR3 is TGTGCCAGCAGTGGTCAGGGGTTTCAAGAGACCCAGTACTTC. This translates into CASSGQGFQETQYF.

This clonotype is a singleton in its sample. The CDR3 DNA follows: TGTGCCAGCAGCCCCTACTGGGGCGGGGGGGCGAATGAGCAGTTCTTC. This codes for CASSPYWGGGANEQFF. This rearrangement joins TRBV11-2 to TRBJ2-1, with 9 bases aligning to TRBD2. Looked up from germline, CDR1 is SGHAT and CDR2 is FQNNGV. The CDR3 is 16 amino acids. After removal of 5 bases from V and 7 bases from J, the junction contained 12 bases not matched to a gene.

V gene TRBV9 combines with J gene TRBJ2-1; 10 bases are a match to TRBD2. V lost 9 bases and J lost 4; bases outside the gene matches: 22. This CDR3 has 19 residues. CDR1 and CDR2 (germline): SGDLS, YYNGEE. The CDR3 is CATQGVAGGGDNLYNEQFF. CDR3 nucleotides: TGTGCCACCCAGGGGGTAGCGGGGGGTGGGGACAACCTTTACAATGAGCAGTTCTTC.

The J gene is TRBJ2-7, the V gene TRBV20-1; D not resolved. The V end lost 3 bases, the J end lost 6 bases, and 9 bases lay between the germline ends. The CDR3 is 11 residues long. Germline loops: CDR1 DFQATT, CDR2 SNEGSKA (reference sequence). The CDR3 sequence is CSARLVGEQYF. Written as DNA, the CDR3 is TGCAGTGCTAGGTTGGTGGGCGAGCAGTACTTC.

The chain combines TRBV12-3 or TRBV12-4 with TRBJ2-7; 7 bases map to TRBD1. This CDR3 is 14 amino acids long. V lost 3 bases to trimming and J lost 0 bases; unmatched junction nucleotides: 2. The CDR3 loop is CASSFWDSSYEQYF. The DNA of the CDR3 is TGTGCCAGCAGTTTTTGGGACAGCTCCTACGAGCAGTACTTC.